This TCR beta chain was retrieved from a study of blood T cell repertoires in COVID-19. The wider study: Samples representing acute and convalescent COVID-19 were sourced from the United States, Italy and Spain. T cells, B-cell-depleted T cells, or PBMCs provided the cDNA or gDNA that served as material.

This clone was seen a few times. There are 16 residues in the CDR3. Germline V gene lookup returns CDR1 MNHEY and CDR2 SMNVEV (reference sequence). The ends lost 4 bases at V and 6 bases at J; junction bases unmatched: 13. The authors' processing: Reference gene primer amplification yielded estimated nucleated cell counts. TCRdb's table, derived via immunoSEQ multiplex PCR, lists solely in-frame clones and lacks some. That table is the source of V, J and clone size, and D and trimming were worked out from the DNA. Of some 91,000 clones in the sample, around nine tenths are singletons; the top ten hold 1.7%.

V is TRBV27 and J is TRBJ1-2; 8 nucleotides line up with TRBD1. The source material was peripheral blood. This sequence originates from a man aged 55 to 69 with acute or convalescent COVID-19. The CDR3 here is CASSSRTGSDLNGYTF. The CDR3 nucleotides read TGTGCCAGCAGTTCCCGGACAGGGAGTGATTTGAATGGCTACACCTTC.